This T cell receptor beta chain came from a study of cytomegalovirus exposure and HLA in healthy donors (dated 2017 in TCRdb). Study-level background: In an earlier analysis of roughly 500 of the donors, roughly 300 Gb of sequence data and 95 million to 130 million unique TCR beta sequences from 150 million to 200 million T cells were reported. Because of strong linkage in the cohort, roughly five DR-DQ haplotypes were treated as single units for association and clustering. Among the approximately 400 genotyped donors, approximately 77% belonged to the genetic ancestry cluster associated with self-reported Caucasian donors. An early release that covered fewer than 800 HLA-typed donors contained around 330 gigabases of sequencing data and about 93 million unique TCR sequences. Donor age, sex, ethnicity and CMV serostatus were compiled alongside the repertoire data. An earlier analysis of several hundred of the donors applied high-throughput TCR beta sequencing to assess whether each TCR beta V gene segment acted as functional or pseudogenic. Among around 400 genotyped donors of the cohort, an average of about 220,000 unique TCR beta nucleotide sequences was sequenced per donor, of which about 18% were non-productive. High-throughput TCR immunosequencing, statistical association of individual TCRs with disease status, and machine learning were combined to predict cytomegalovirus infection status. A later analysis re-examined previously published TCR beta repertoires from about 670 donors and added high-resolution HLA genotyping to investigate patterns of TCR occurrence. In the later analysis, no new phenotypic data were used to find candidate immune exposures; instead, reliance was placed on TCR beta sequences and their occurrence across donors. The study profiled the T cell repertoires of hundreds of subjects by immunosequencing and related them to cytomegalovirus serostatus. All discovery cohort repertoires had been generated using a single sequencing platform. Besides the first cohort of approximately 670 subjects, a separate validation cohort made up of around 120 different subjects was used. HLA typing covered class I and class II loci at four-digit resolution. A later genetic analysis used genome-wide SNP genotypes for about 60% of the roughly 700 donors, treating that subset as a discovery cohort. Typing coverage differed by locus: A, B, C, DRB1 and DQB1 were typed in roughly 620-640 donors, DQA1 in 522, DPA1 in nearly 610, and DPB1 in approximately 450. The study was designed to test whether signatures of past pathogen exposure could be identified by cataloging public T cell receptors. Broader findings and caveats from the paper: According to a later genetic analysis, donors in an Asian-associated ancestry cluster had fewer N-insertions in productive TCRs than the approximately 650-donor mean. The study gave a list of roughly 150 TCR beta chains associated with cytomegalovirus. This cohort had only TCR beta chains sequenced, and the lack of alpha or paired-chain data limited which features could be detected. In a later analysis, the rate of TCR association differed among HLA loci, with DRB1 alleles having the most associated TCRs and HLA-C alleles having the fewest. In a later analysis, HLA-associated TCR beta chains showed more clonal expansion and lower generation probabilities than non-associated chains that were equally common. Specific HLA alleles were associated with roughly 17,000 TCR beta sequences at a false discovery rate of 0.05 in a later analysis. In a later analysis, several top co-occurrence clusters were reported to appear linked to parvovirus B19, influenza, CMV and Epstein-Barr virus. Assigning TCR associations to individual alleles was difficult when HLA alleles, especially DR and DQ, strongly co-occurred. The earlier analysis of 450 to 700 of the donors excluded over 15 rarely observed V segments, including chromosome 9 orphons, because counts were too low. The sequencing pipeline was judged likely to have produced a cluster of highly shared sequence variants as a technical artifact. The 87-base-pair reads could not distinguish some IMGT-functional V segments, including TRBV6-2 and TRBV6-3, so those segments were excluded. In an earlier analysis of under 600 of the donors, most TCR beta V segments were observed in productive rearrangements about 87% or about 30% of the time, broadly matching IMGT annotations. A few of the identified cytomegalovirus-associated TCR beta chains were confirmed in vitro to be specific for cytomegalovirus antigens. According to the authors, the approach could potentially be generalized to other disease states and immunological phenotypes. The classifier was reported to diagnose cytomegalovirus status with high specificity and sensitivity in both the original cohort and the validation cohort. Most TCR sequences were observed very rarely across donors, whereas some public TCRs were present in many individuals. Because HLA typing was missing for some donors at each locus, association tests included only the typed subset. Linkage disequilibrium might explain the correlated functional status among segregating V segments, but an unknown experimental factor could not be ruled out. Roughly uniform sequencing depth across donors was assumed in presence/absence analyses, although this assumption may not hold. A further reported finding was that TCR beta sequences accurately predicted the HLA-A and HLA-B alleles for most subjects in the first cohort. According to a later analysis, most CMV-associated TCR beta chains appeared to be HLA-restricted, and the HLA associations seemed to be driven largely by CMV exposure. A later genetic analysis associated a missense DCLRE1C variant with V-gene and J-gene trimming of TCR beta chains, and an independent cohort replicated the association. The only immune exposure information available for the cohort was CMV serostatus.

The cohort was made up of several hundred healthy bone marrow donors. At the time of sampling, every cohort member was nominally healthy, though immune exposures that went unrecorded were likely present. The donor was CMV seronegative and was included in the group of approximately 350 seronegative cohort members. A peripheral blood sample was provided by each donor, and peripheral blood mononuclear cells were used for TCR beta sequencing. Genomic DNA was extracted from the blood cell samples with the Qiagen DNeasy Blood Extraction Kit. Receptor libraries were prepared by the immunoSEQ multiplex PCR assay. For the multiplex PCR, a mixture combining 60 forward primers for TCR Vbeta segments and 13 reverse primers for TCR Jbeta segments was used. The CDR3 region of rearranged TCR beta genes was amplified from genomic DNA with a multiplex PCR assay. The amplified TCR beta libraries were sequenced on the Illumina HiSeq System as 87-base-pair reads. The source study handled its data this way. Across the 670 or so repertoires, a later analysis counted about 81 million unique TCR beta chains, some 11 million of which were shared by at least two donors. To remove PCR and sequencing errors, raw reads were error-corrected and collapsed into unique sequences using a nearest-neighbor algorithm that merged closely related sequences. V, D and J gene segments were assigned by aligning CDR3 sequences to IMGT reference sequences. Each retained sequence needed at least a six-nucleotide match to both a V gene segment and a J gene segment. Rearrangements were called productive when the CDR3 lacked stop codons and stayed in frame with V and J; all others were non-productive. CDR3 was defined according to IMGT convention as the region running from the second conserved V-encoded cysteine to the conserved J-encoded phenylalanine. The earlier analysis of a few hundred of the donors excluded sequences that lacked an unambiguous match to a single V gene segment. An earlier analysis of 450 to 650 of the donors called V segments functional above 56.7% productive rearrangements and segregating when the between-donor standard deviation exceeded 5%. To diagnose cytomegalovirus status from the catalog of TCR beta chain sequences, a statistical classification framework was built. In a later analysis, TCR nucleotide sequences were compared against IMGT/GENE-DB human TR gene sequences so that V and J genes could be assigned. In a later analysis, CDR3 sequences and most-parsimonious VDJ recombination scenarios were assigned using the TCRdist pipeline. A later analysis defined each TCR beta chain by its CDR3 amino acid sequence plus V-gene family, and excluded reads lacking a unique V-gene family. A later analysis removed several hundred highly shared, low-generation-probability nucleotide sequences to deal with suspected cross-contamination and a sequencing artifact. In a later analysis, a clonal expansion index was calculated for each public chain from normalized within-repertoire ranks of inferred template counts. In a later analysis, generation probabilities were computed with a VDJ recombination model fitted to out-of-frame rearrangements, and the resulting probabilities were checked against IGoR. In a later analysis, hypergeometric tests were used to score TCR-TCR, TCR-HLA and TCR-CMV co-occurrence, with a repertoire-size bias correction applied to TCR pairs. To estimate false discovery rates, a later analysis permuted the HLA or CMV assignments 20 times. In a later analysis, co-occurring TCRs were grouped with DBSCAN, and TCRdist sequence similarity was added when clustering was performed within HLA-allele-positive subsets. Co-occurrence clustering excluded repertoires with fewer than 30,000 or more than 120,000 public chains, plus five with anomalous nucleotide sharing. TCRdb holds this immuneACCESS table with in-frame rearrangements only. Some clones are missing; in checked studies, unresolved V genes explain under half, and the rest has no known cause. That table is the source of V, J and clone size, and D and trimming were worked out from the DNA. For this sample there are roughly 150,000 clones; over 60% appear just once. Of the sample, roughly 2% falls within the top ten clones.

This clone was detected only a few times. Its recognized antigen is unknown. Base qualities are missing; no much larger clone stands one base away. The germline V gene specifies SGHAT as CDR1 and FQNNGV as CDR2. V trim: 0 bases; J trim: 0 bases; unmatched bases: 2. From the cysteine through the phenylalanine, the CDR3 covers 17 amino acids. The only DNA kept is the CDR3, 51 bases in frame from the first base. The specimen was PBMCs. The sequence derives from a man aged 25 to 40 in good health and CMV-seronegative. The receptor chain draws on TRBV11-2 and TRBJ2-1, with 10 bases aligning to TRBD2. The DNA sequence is TGTGCCAGCAGCTTAGAACTAGCGGGGACCTCCTACAATGAGCAGTTCTTC. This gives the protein CASSLELAGTSYNEQFF.